These 23 T cell receptor beta chains were sequenced from one sample in a study of T cell repertoires in cytomegalovirus infection. These receptors have no known antigen. TCRdb reprocessed the reads with MiXCR, giving one entry per CDR3 protein. The profile covers about 350,000 distinct CDR3 sequences, with roughly 34% appearing a single time and approximately 12% taken by the ten largest. Specimen: cultured PBMCs, collected from culture after CMV antigen stimulation. The receptor set was obtained from a human donor in good health (CMV status not recorded). Some clones in this sample may be carry-over from other donors' samples.

V and J are TRBV29-1 and TRBJ1-4; TRBD1 is a possible D gene (5 bases). The CDR3 is 14 residues long. Germline lookup yields CDR1 SQVTM and CDR2 ANQGSEA. V lost 7 bases and J lost 5, with 17 bases in between. This CDR3 reads CSAKRWDANEKLFF. The CDR3 coding sequence is TGCAGCGCCAAACGGTGGGACGCCAATGAAAAACTGTTTTTT.

This clonotype has only one observation. The V call is TRBV19, the J call TRBJ1-5; tentative D call: TRBD1 (6 bases). This CDR3 contains 16 residues. In germline, CDR1 is LNHDA, CDR2 SQIVND (reference sequence). The V end lost 7 bases, the J end lost 5 bases, and 21 bases lay between the germline ends. The CDR3 protein is CASTRQVGSLHQPQHF. The CDR3 bases are TGTGCCAGTACAAGACAGGTAGGGTCCCTCCATCAGCCCCAGCATTTT.

Concerning this clonotype: A much bigger clone sits one base away, suggesting this may be a read error. The genes are TRBV7-9 and TRBJ2-1; 9 bases agree with TRBD2. CDR1 and CDR2 (germline): SEHNR, FQNEAQ (reference sequence). This CDR3 comprises 16 residues. In DNA form, the CDR3 reads TGTGCCAGCAGCTCAATCTTAGCGGGAGCGTACAATGAGCAGCTCTTC. Translation gives CASSSILAGAYNEQLF.

This clonotype was seen just once. A much larger clone lies one base from this, so it may be a read error. The chain is built from TRBV7-8 and TRBJ2-5, with 7 bases that match TRBD1. Germline trimming cut 5 bases from V and 0 bases from J; bases unmatched to any gene: 12. Per germline, CDR1 SGHVS and CDR2 FQNEAQ. The CDR3 runs 17 residues. In nucleotides, the CDR3 is TGTGCCAGCAGCATAGTGAGAGGGGGACAGTACCAAGAGACCCAGTACTTC. Its protein is CASSIVRGGQYQETQYF.

The chain is built from TRBV27 and TRBJ2-1, with D possibly TRBD2 on 6 matching bases. V shed 3 bases and J shed 0 bases, with 12 bases lying between them. The CDR3 runs 16 residues. Germline CDR1 reads MNHEY; CDR2 reads SMNVEV (reference sequence). The CDR3 DNA sequence: TGTGCCAGCAGTTTTCAAATAGCGGCCTCCTACAATGAGCAGTTCTTC. The encoded protein is CASSFQIAASYNEQFF.

This clonotype has a handful of counts. The chain employs TRBV12-3 or TRBV12-4 and TRBJ1-1; D perhaps matches TRBD1 (6 bases). V was shortened by 5 bases and J by 1 base, with 14 bases between the two germline ends. This CDR3 region has 15 residues. In DNA, the CDR3 is TGTGCCAGCAGTAGCGGGCCGACAGGGAACACTGAAGCTTTCTTT. It codes for CASSSGPTGNTEAFF.

Only a few counts were recorded for this clonotype. The DNA for the CDR3 is TGCGCCAGCAGCCCCTTGGCGGGAAACACTGAAGCTTTCTTT. It codes for CASSPLAGNTEAFF. The chain has TRBV4-3 and TRBJ1-1, with D hard to call. Germline V lookup: CDR1 LGHNA, CDR2 YSLEER. The length of the CDR3 is 14 residues. Trimming removed 4 bases from V and 2 bases from J, with 11 bases in between.

The J gene is TRBJ1-5, the V gene TRBV19; 8 nucleotides line up with TRBD1. Germline values: CDR1 LNHDA, CDR2 SQIVND (reference sequence). V lost 6 bases, J lost 4 bases, and 8 bases stayed unmatched. The CDR3 is made up of 15 amino acids. CDR3 loop: CASRVMTGANQPQHF. For the CDR3, the DNA is TGTGCCAGTAGGGTTATGACAGGGGCGAATCAGCCCCAGCATTTT. The full variable domain, its missing parts supplied by reference TRBV19 and TRBJ1-5, is DGGITQSPKYLFRKEGQNVTLSCEQNLNHDAMYWYRQDPGQGLRLIYYSQIVNDFQKGDIAEGYSVSREKKESFPLTVTSAQKNPTAFYLCASRVMTGANQPQHFGDGTRLSIL.

The gene calls are TRBV7-8 and TRBJ2-1; the D is unclear. The germline CDR1 and CDR2 sequences are SGHVS and FQNEAQ. V was clipped by 4 bases and J by 7 bases, with 14 bases between them. This CDR3 has 14 amino acids. For the CDR3, the DNA is TGTGCCAGCAGCTCCCCGCGCCACGGGAATGAGCAGTTCTTC. Protein product: CASSSPRHGNEQFF.

V usage is TRBV7-6 and J usage is TRBJ1-1; 7 nucleotides agree with TRBD1. Germline values: CDR1 SGHVS, CDR2 FNYEAQ. V lost 0 bases to trimming and J lost 6 bases; unmatched junction nucleotides: 7. The CDR3 length is 15 residues. The CDR3 reads CASSLARDSSSEAFF. The CDR3 bases are TGTGCCAGCAGCTTAGCGCGGGACAGTTCATCTGAAGCTTTCTTT.

V gene TRBV4-3 combines with J gene TRBJ2-3, with 12 bases aligning to TRBD2. The length of the CDR3 is 16 residues. Germline trimming cut 1 base from V and 3 bases from J; bases unmatched to any gene: 2. CDR1 is LGHNA and CDR2 is YSLEER in the germline V gene. CDR3 loop: CASSQVGLAGTDTQYF. In nucleotides, the CDR3 is TGCGCCAGCAGCCAAGTCGGACTAGCGGGAACAGATACGCAGTATTTT.

This chain joins TRBV6-1 and TRBJ1-2; perhaps TRBD1 as D (5 bases). V was trimmed by 5 bases and J by 1 base, leaving 14 bases between them. The germline V gene encodes CDR1 MNHNS and CDR2 SASEGT. The CDR3 is 15 residues long. The CDR3 protein is CASSIDGALNYGYTF. CDR3 bases: TGTGCCAGCAGTATCGACGGGGCCCTTAACTATGGCTACACCTTC.

This clonotype is a singleton in its sample. Here the CDR3 omits its conserved ending phenylalanine or tryptophan, so a read error is the likely source. The chain links TRBV4-3 to TRBJ2-1; D possibly corresponds to TRBD2 (5 bases). Germline-derived CDR1 and CDR2 are LGHNA and YSLEER. CDR3 length: 14 amino acids. V lost 3 bases to trimming and J lost 4 bases, with 10 bases between them. This chain's CDR3 is CASSHGGDYNEQFL. The DNA of the CDR3 is TGCGCCAGCAGCCACGGAGGAGATTACAATGAGCAGTTCCTC.

This chain links TRBV19 with TRBJ1-2; possible D gene TRBD1, 5 bases. The CDR3 runs 14 residues. Germline values: CDR1 LNHDA, CDR2 SQIVND (reference sequence). The ends were cut back, 5 bases at V and 7 bases at J, with 17 bases in the middle. The DNA for the CDR3 is TGTGCCAGTAGTGTGACAGCCTCTCGAGGTGGCTACACCTTC. The encoded protein is CASSVTASRGGYTF.

This clonotype was recorded a few times. This rearrangement joins TRBV10-3 to TRBJ2-7, with no clear D. V shed 2 bases and J shed 0 bases, with 8 bases lying between them. Germline loops: CDR1 ENHRY, CDR2 SYGVKD. This CDR3 is built from 14 residues. The CDR3 coding sequence is TGTGCCATCAGTGAGCAACAGAGCTCCTACGAGCAGTACGTC. Residues: CAISEQQSSYEQYV.

At least ten counts were recorded for this clonotype. The gene calls are TRBV6-2 or TRBV6-3 and TRBJ2-3, with 10 bases aligning to TRBD2. The CDR3 has 14 residues. J lost 4 bases, V lost 8 bases, and 6 bases had no gene match. The germline V gene encodes CDR1 MNHEY and CDR2 SVGEGT. CDR3 nucleotides: TGTGCCAGCGGCGTAAGCGGGAGGGCAGATACGCAGTATTTT. The encoded protein is CASGVSGRADTQYF.

This clonotype was counted between two and nine times. The chain couples TRBV19 to TRBJ2-1; 9 nucleotides align to TRBD1. Per the germline V gene, CDR1 is LNHDA and CDR2 is SQIVND (reference sequence). The length of the CDR3 is 15 residues. Germline trimming cut 7 bases from V and 4 bases from J; bases unmatched to any gene: 8. CDR3 region: CASKGRDREYNEQFF. In DNA, the CDR3 is TGTGCCAGTAAAGGCCGGGACAGGGAATACAATGAGCAGTTCTTC.

This chain connects TRBV14 to TRBJ1-1; 8 bases line up with TRBD1. CDR3 size: 14 residues. The trim removed 4 bases at V and 5 bases at J, leaving 6 bases unmatched. Germline V gene lookup returns CDR1 SGHDN and CDR2 FVKESK. The CDR3 loop reads CASSPQGAGTEAFF. The DNA of the CDR3 is TGTGCCAGCAGCCCTCAGGGGGCTGGGACTGAAGCTTTCTTT. Drawing the rest from reference TRBV14 and TRBJ1-1, the complete variable domain is EAGVTQFPSHSVIEKGQTVTLRCDPISGHDNLYWYRRVMGKEIKFLLHFVKESKQDESGMPNNRFLAERTGGTYSTLKVQPAELEDSGVYFCASSPQGAGTEAFFGQGTRLTVV.

The chain joins TRBV4-1 to TRBJ1-6, with TRBD1 as a possible D gene (6 bases). V lost 10 bases and J lost 6, with 16 bases in between. Germline CDR1 reads MGHRA; CDR2 reads YSYEKL. The CDR3 is 14 residues long. The CDR3 is CANPDRQLNSPLHF. CDR3 DNA: TGCGCCAACCCCGACAGGCAGCTTAATTCACCCCTCCACTTT.

The rearrangement uses TRBV12-3 or TRBV12-4 and TRBJ2-7; D may be TRBD1 (5 bases). This CDR3 is 12 amino acids long. Trimming cost V 2 bases and J 6 bases, with 8 bases left between them. The CDR3 is CASSLQGSEQYV. The CDR3 nucleotides read TGTGCCAGCAGTTTACAGGGCTCCGAGCAGTACGTC.

This clonotype has only a few counts. The chain combines TRBV29-1 with TRBJ2-1; 11 positions agree with TRBD1. Germline CDR1 and CDR2: SQVTM and ANQGSEA. V lost 7 bases and J lost 8; bases outside the gene matches: 7. The CDR3 is 13 amino acids. CDR3 DNA: TGCAGCGCCCGGGACAGGGGGGAGGATGAGCAGTTCTTC. It encodes CSARDRGEDEQFF.

This clonotype was found many times. V and J are TRBV7-2 and TRBJ2-5, with TRBD2 matching 14 bases. This CDR3 comprises 16 residues. Germline V gene sequence: CDR1 SGHTA, CDR2 FQGNSA. Trimming removed 4 bases from V and 5 bases from J; junction bases left unmatched: 6. DNA of the CDR3: TGTGCCAGCAGCTCCAGGACTAGCGGGAGGAGGGAGACCCAGTACTTC. Its protein product is CASSSRTSGRRETQYF.

The table lists this clonotype with a few counts. The V and J genes are TRBV5-1 and TRBJ1-1, with no clear D. The ends were cut back, 4 bases at V and 5 bases at J, with 18 bases in the middle. The CDR3 has 15 residues. Germline CDR1 is SGHRS and CDR2 is YFSETQ. CDR3 loop: CASSRSPDGWTEAFF. CDR3 in DNA: TGCGCCAGCAGCCGATCCCCTGACGGGTGGACTGAAGCTTTCTTT.